This TCR beta chain was documented in a study of T cell changes during pregnancy in multiple sclerosis. Per the germline V gene, CDR1 is MNHEY and CDR2 is SMNVEV (reference sequence). This CDR3 contains 14 residues. V shed 3 bases and J shed 0 bases, with 6 bases lying between them. TCRdb's table, derived via immunoSEQ multiplex PCR, lists solely in-frame clones and lacks some. The sample consists of about 59,000 clones, around 94% of them appearing once. The source of this sequence is a female donor with multiple sclerosis, enrolled in a pregnancy study. The sequencing used CD8+ T cells from peripheral blood mononuclear cells, collected after pregnancy. The rearrangement joins TRBV27 to TRBJ1-5; the D gene is possibly TRBD1 (6 bases). The CDR3 is CASSFRGSNQPQHF. As DNA, the CDR3 is TGTGCCAGCAGTTTCAGGGGTAGCAATCAGCCCCAGCATTTT.